This TCR beta chain was obtained from a study of shared clonotypes between healthy human individuals. Naive CD8 cells were CD45RO-negative, positively selected for CCR7, excluding terminally differentiated effector memory CD45RA+ cells. The CDR3 extends over 13 amino acids. Trimming took 3 bases from V and 8 from J, leaving 11 bases between them. Germline V gene sequence: CDR1 ENHRY, CDR2 SYGVKD. Libraries were prepared by immunoSEQ multiplex PCR; TCRdb keeps only in-frame clonotypes and omits some of them. The table records about 1,900,000 clones, approximately 94% of them present only once. The source of this sequence is a man aged 18 to 30 in good health. The chain carries TRBV10-3 and TRBJ2-1; D is undetermined. Sequences were obtained from naive CD8+ T cells sorted from blood. The CDR3: CAISEEAKYEQFF. The CDR3 region has the DNA TGTGCCATCAGTGAAGAAGCAAAGTATGAGCAGTTCTTC.